This T cell receptor (beta chain) derives from a study of T cells in Graves' hyperthyroidism and ophthalmopathy. Study context: Specimen type is peripheral blood, collected at initial diagnosis prior to any treatment.

The CDR3 is 15 residues long. V was trimmed by 5 bases and J by 3 bases, leaving 14 bases between them. Germline lookup yields CDR1 MNHNS and CDR2 SASEGT. RNA transcripts were the template for amplifying TCR beta CDR3 regions. In the first-round RT-PCR of the TCR CDR3, the HTBI primer set was used. TCRdb processed the multiplex PCR reads anew with MiXCR; each CDR3 protein has one entry. The table includes about 400,000 distinct CDR3 sequences, about an eighth detected once. PBMCs stemmed from more than 7.5 ml fresh peripheral blood. The TCR originated in a woman aged 18-30 years with Graves' hyperthyroidism. The V gene is TRBV6-1, the J gene TRBJ1-5, with a weak D call TRBD1 (6 bases). The sample consisted of blood. CDR3 sequence: CASSIRTVANQPQHF. CDR3 sequence (DNA): TGTGCCAGCAGTATACGGACAGTTGCCAATCAGCCCCAGCATTTT.